One sample yielded the 2 T cell receptor beta chains listed below, sequenced in a study of T cells in Graves' hyperthyroidism and ophthalmopathy. Amplified regions were TCR beta CDR3 sequences from RNA transcripts. The primer set for the first-round RT-PCR of the TCR CDR3 was HTBI. TCRdb re-analysed the multiplex PCR reads in MiXCR, keeping a single row per CDR3 protein. The sample has 500,000 to 750,000 distinct CDR3 sequences, 46% seen once; the top ten hold around 7.7%. Material: peripheral blood or thyroid tissue (not recorded which). Source of these receptors: a woman under 30 with Graves' hyperthyroidism.

The chain joins TRBV18 to TRBJ1-4; possible D gene TRBD1, 6 bases. Germline CDR1 and CDR2: KGHSH and LQKENI. V dropped 2 bases and J dropped 6 bases, with 13 bases sitting between them. The CDR3 spans 15 residues. DNA of the CDR3: TGTGCCAGCTCACCAGTTACAGGGCCCCATGAAAAACTGTTTTTT. Protein: CASSPVTGPHEKLFF.

This clonotype was detected ten times or more. V gene TRBV6-5 combines with J gene TRBJ2-7, with a tentative D call TRBD1 (6 bases). The CDR3 runs to 14 residues. Trimming shortened V by 0 bases and J by 7 bases, and 13 bases separated the two germline ends. CDR1 and CDR2 (germline): MNHEY, SVGAGI. Here the CDR3 reads CASSYSITGIEQYF. CDR3 nucleotides: TGTGCCAGCAGTTACTCGATAACAGGGATTGAGCAGTACTTC.